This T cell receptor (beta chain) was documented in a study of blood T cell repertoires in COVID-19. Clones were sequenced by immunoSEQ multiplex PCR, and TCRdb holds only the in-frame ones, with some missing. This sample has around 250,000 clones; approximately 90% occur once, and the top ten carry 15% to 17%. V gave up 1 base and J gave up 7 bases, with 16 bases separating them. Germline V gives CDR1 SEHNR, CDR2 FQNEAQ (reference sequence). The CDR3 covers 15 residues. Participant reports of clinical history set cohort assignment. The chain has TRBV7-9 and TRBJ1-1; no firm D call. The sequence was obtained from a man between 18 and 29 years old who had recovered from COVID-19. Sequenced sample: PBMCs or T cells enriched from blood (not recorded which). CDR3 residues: CASSLVSGKDNEAFF. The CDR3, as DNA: TGTGCCAGCAGCTTAGTTTCGGGAAAGGATAATGAAGCTTTCTTT.